The rows below give T cell receptor beta chains drawn from one sample of a study of shared clonotypes between healthy human individuals. The protocol was immunoSEQ multiplex PCR, while the TCRdb copy is restricted to in-frame clones and leaves out a portion. The data contain about 1,800,000 clones, approximately 94% of them seen just once; the ten biggest clones take up less than 1.5%. Input material: naive CD8+ T cells sorted from blood. These TCRs come from a man younger than 35 in good health. Both conserved end residues are part of each CDR3. D genes are given only for firm matches. Clone size is not always given. Where it is, it says once, few, many or a class for expanded clones.

.	TRBJ2-7	TRBV10-3	TRBD1	TGTGCCATCAGTATGGACAGGGAAACCTACGAGCAGTACTTC	CAISMDRETYEQYF
few	TRBJ1-2	TRBV5-4	.	TGTGCCAGCAGCTTAAGGGGACTAGGCTACACCTTC	CASSLRGLGYTF
.	TRBJ2-6	TRBV10-3	.	TGTGCCATCAGTGAGAGCCAACGCTCTGGGGCCAACGTCCTGACTTTC	CAISESQRSGANVLTF
.	TRBJ1-4	TRBV30	.	TGTGCCTGGAGTCTGTCTAATGAAAAACTGTTTTTT	CAWSLSNEKLFF
.	TRBJ2-7	TRBV21-1	.	TGTGCCAGCAGCCCTGGGGGGACAGGGGTTATCCACGAGCAGTACTTC	CASSPGGTGVIHEQYF
.	TRBJ2-2	TRBV4-3	.	TGCGCCAGCAGCCAGGGCGCCAACGCCGGGGAGCTGTTTTTT	CASSQGANAGELFF
.	TRBJ1-2	TRBV5-4	.	TGTGCCAGCAGATACGCCGGGACGGAGAACTATGGCTACACCTTC	CASRYAGTENYGYTF
once	TRBJ2-4	TRBV4-1	TRBD2	TGCGCCAGCAGCCGGATTCTAGCGGGGGGACGGGACATTCAGTACTTC	CASSRILAGGRDIQYF
.	TRBJ1-3	TRBV7-9	.	TGTGCCAGCAGCCCTTCCGGGTCCGCGTTCTCTGGAAACACCATATATTTT	CASSPSGSAFSGNTIYF
.	TRBJ2-3	TRBV6-5	.	TGTGCCAGCAGCACAGGGACCGGCACAGATACGCAGTATTTT	CASSTGTGTDTQYF
.	TRBJ1-2	TRBV7-9	.	TGTGCCAGCAGCTTAAGTGGGGGTCCGGACGGCTACACCTTC	CASSLSGGPDGYTF
.	TRBJ2-3	TRBV4-1	TRBD2	TGCGCCAGCAGCCAAGACTCACTAGCGGCAAGCACAGATACGCAGTATTTT	CASSQDSLAASTDTQYF
.	TRBJ2-1	TRBV9	.	TGTGCCAGCAGCGGAGAGGCGGGCAATGAGCAGTTCTTC	CASSGEAGNEQFF